The 18 T cell receptor beta chains below all came from one sample that was sequenced in a study of cytomegalovirus exposure and HLA in healthy donors. This PCR relied on a set of 60 Vbeta primers and 13 Jbeta primers. This table comes from immunoSEQ multiplex PCR, and its TCRdb copy is limited to in-frame clones, with some not included. The profile shows roughly 99,000 clones, roughly 82% of them singletons. Sequencing input: PBMCs. These receptors were taken from a man aged 25-45 years in good health and CMV-seropositive.

The rearrangement links TRBV6-1 to TRBJ2-7; the D is unclear. CDR1 is MNHNS and CDR2 is SASEGT in the germline V gene. There are 12 residues in the CDR3. The V and J ends lost 0 bases and 9 bases respectively, with 9 bases between them. This CDR3 is CASSEAHPGQYF. In nucleotides, the CDR3 is TGTGCCAGCAGTGAAGCGCATCCGGGGCAGTACTTC.

This clone is a singleton in its sample. The V call is TRBV6-1, the J call TRBJ2-3; tentatively, D is TRBD1 (7 bases). The CDR3 runs to 17 residues. Trimming took off 4 bases at V and 5 bases at J, with 22 bases between the two ends. CDR1 MNHNS and CDR2 SASEGT come from the germline V gene. The CDR3 DNA is TGTGCCAGCAGTGGAGGGAGGCTCGGGGCAGGGGGAGATACGCAGTATTTT. It codes for CASSGGRLGAGGDTQYF.

The rearrangement uses TRBV6-1 and TRBJ1-1; no clear D gene. This CDR3 is 14 amino acids long. Per the germline V gene, CDR1 is MNHNS and CDR2 is SASEGT. Trimming removed 6 bases from V and 0 bases from J, with 11 bases in between. This chain's CDR3 is CASSPRVMNTEAFF. CDR3 coding DNA: TGTGCCAGCAGCCCCCGGGTTATGAACACTGAAGCTTTCTTT.

The chain is built from TRBV19 and TRBJ1-2; 10 nucleotides agree with TRBD1. The junction had 6 bases not matched to a gene; V was cut back by 7 bases and J by 4 bases. Germline values: CDR1 LNHDA, CDR2 SQIVND (reference sequence). CDR3 length: 14 amino acids. The CDR3 DNA reads TGTGCCAGTAACCGACAGGGGGCCGGCTATGGCTACACCTTC. Protein product: CASNRQGAGYGYTF.

The chain has TRBV18 and TRBJ1-6; D possibly corresponds to TRBD1 (5 bases). Deletions cut 3 bases from V and 9 bases from J, with 9 bases between. The CDR3 is 13 amino acids. The germline V gene encodes CDR1 KGHSH and CDR2 LQKENI. The CDR3 spells CASSPAGFSPLHF. The CDR3 DNA is TGTGCCAGCTCACCCGCAGGGTTTTCACCCCTCCACTTT. The whole variable domain, filled in from reference TRBV18 and TRBJ1-6, reads NAGVMQNPRHLVRRRGQEARLRCSPMKGHSHVYWYRQLPEEGLKFMVYLQKENIIDESGMPKERFSAEFPKEGPSILRIQQVVRGDSAAYFCASSPAGFSPLHFGNGTRLTVT.

The rearrangement links TRBV27 to TRBJ1-5, with a weak D call TRBD1 (5 bases). The V and J ends lost 2 bases and 7 bases respectively, with 12 bases between them. Germline-derived CDR1 and CDR2 are MNHEY and SMNVEV (reference sequence). The CDR3 consists of 14 residues. DNA of the CDR3: TGTGCCAGCAGTTTACAGGGCCCCTCCCAGCCCCAGCATTTT. This codes for CASSLQGPSQPQHF.

This rearrangement joins TRBV7-3 to TRBJ2-1, with D unresolved. This CDR3 has 13 amino acids. V lost 2 bases to trimming and J lost 7 bases, with 9 bases between them. Germline loops: CDR1 SGHTA, CDR2 FQGTGA. CDR3 region: CASSLSYPNEQFF. The CDR3 nucleotides are TGTGCCAGCAGCTTATCCTATCCGAATGAGCAGTTCTTC.

This sequence joins TRBV18 and TRBJ2-2; D is unclear. The germline V gene encodes CDR1 KGHSH and CDR2 LQKENI. The germline V and J ends were trimmed by 4 bases and 1 base, with 13 bases remaining between them. The CDR3 spans 16 residues. The CDR3 loop reads CASSLESARNTGELFF. The DNA for the CDR3 is TGTGCCAGCTCACTTGAGTCGGCTAGGAACACCGGGGAGCTGTTTTTT.

The CDR3 loop reads CASSLGGGGYNEQFF. In nucleotides, the CDR3 is TGTGCCAGCAGCTTGGGCGGGGGGGGTTACAATGAGCAGTTCTTC. The chain combines TRBV5-4 with TRBJ2-1; 9 bases match TRBD2. The junction had 2 bases not matched to a gene; V was cut back by 0 bases and J by 4 bases. The germline V gene encodes CDR1 SGHNT and CDR2 YYREEE (reference sequence). There are 15 residues in the CDR3.

This chain links TRBV9 with TRBJ2-2; the match to TRBD2 covers 7 bases. The J segment lost 7 bases and the V segment lost 0 bases, leaving 6 bases of the junction unmatched. Germline loops: CDR1 SGDLS, CDR2 YYNGEE. The CDR3 length is 15 residues. CDR3 coding DNA: TGTGCCAGCAGCGTAGAAGGGAGGGGAAGCGGGGAGCTGTTTTTT. Residues: CASSVEGRGSGELFF.

The gene calls are TRBV2 and TRBJ2-7; 8 nucleotides match TRBD1. The CDR3 is made up of 14 amino acids. Unmatched junction bases numbered 7, after V lost 7 bases and J lost 2 bases. Germline V gene data show CDR1 as SNHLY and CDR2 as FYNNEI. CDR3 residues: CASNMRQGPYEQYF. CDR3 DNA: TGTGCCAGCAATATGAGACAGGGGCCCTACGAGCAGTACTTC.

CDR3 in amino acids: CASSRRTSGRAEQFF. The CDR3, as DNA: TGTGCCAGCAGCCGAAGGACTAGCGGCCGAGCTGAGCAGTTCTTC. The chain employs TRBV27 and TRBJ2-1; TRBD2 matches 10 bases. The CDR3 length is 15 residues. J was trimmed by 9 bases and V by 6 bases; bases with no gene match: 11. Germline V CDR1 and CDR2: MNHEY, SMNVEV (reference sequence).

V is TRBV5-1 and J is TRBJ2-3; D call uncertain. Trimming pared 4 bases from V and 0 bases from J, leaving 12 bases between. Germline loops: CDR1 SGHRS, CDR2 YFSETQ. The CDR3 consists of 15 residues. In nucleotides, the CDR3 is TGCGCCAGCAGCCTCGTATTAACTAGCACAGATACGCAGTATTTT. Translation: CASSLVLTSTDTQYF.

The chain recombines TRBV18 with TRBJ2-2; TRBD1 is a possible D gene (5 bases). This CDR3 comprises 16 residues. The V gene lost 4 bases and the J gene lost 0 bases, with 12 bases spanning the gap. CDR1 is KGHSH and CDR2 is LQKENI in the germline V gene. The CDR3 loop reads CASSLYSGPNTGELFF. Here the CDR3 DNA reads TGTGCCAGCTCACTTTATTCAGGGCCGAACACCGGGGAGCTGTTTTTT.

The CDR3 protein is CATGKGGGNEKLFF. The CDR3 bases are TGTGCCACCGGGAAGGGTGGAGGTAATGAAAAACTGTTTTTT. The rearrangement joins TRBV6-1 to TRBJ1-4; D is ambiguous. This CDR3 comprises 14 residues. V lost 10 bases, J lost 4 bases, and 16 bases lay in between. Germline loops: CDR1 MNHNS, CDR2 SASEGT.

This clone was recorded once. J is TRBJ2-5 and V is TRBV6-4, with 14 bases matching TRBD2. Germline V lookup: CDR1 MRHNA, CDR2 SNTAGT. This CDR3 region has 17 residues. Unmatched junction bases numbered 11, after V lost 6 bases and J lost 5 bases. The CDR3, as DNA: TGTGCCAGCAGCGACAGGATGACTAGCGGGGGGGCCGAGACCCAGTACTTC. Amino acids: CASSDRMTSGGAETQYF.

V gene TRBV7-9 combines with J gene TRBJ1-4; a possible D gene is TRBD1 (5 bases). The ends were cut back, 5 bases at V and 8 bases at J, with 15 bases in the middle. The CDR3 is 14 amino acids. Germline V gene sequence: CDR1 SEHNR, CDR2 FQNEAQ (reference sequence). This CDR3 is CASSPTGGGEKLFF. CDR3 coding DNA: TGTGCCAGCAGCCCGACGGGGGGTGGGGAAAAACTGTTTTTT.

The rearrangement joins TRBV27 to TRBJ1-1; 7 bases are a match to TRBD1. The CDR3 consists of 14 residues. Germline CDR1 is MNHEY and CDR2 is SMNVEV (reference sequence). V lost 3 bases, J lost 8 bases, and 9 bases stayed unmatched. The CDR3 is CASSLRGGTLEAFF. CDR3 DNA: TGTGCCAGCAGTTTGAGAGGGGGCACGTTAGAAGCTTTCTTT.